The 8 T cell receptor beta chains listed next were all sequenced from one sample in a study of T cells in Graves' hyperthyroidism and ophthalmopathy. Amplified regions were TCR beta CDR3 sequences from RNA transcripts. When the TCR CDR3 underwent first-round RT-PCR, the HTBI primer set was used. TCRdb reprocessed the multiplex PCR reads with MiXCR, giving one entry per CDR3 protein. The repertoire holds approximately 600,000 distinct CDR3 sequences, with roughly 13% as singletons. Sequencing used blood. The receptors derive from a woman aged 25 to 39 with Graves' hyperthyroidism that later progressed to Graves' ophthalmopathy.

This clonotype appeared many times. The chain is built from TRBV15 and TRBJ2-7, with D possibly matching TRBD1 (7 bases). Germline-derived CDR1 and CDR2 are LNHNV and YYDKDF (reference sequence). The CDR3 extends over 15 amino acids. Trimming stripped 4 bases from V and 5 bases from J, with 18 bases between. This CDR3 reads CATSTLSGGYDEQYF. The CDR3 DNA reads TGTGCCACCAGCACCCTTTCAGGGGGGTATGACGAGCAGTACTTC.

This clonotype was found many times. V gene TRBV5-1 combines with J gene TRBJ2-7; possibly TRBD1 for D (6 bases). V was shortened by 3 bases and J by 2 bases, with 12 bases between the two germline ends. The CDR3 covers 14 residues. Germline loops: CDR1 SGHRS, CDR2 YFSETQ. The CDR3 reads CASSSRGPPYEQYF. The CDR3 nucleotides are TGCGCCAGCAGCTCCAGGGGTCCCCCCTACGAGCAGTACTTC.

This clonotype was counted ten times or more. The CDR3 protein is CASSLTSQNTGELFF. CDR3 nucleotides: TGTGCCAGCAGCTTGACTTCCCAGAACACCGGGGAGCTGTTTTTT. The chain links TRBV5-5 to TRBJ2-2; the D is unclear. The germline V gene has CDR1 SGHKS and CDR2 YYEKEE (reference sequence). This CDR3 is built from 15 residues. Between the trimmed V and J ends, which lost 1 base and 1 base, there was a span of 8 bases.

This clonotype has a count of ten or more. This chain joins TRBV29-1 and TRBJ1-4; 7 nucleotides agree with TRBD1. Germline assignment: CDR1 SQVTM and CDR2 ANQGSEA. There are 12 residues in the CDR3. The trim removed 7 bases at V and 4 bases at J, leaving 3 bases unmatched. The CDR3 bases are TGCAGCGCACGGGACAGTAATGAAAAACTGTTTTTT. Translation: CSARDSNEKLFF.

This clonotype was detected many times. The chain has TRBV14 and TRBJ2-1, with 8 bases matching TRBD2. Trimming at V came to 9 bases and at J to 8 bases, leaving 9 bases not matched to a gene. The V gene's germline CDR1 is SGHDN and CDR2 FVKESK. The CDR3 totals 13 residues. The CDR3: CASLSGSSDEQFF. CDR3 sequence (DNA): TGTGCCAGTTTGAGCGGGAGTTCAGATGAGCAGTTCTTC.

The J gene is TRBJ2-3, the V gene TRBV27; D perhaps matches TRBD2 (5 bases). The CDR3 is 13 amino acids. V lost 5 bases and J 8 bases, leaving 14 bases between the germline ends. CDR1 is MNHEY, CDR2 SMNVEV, per germline (reference sequence). Here the CDR3 reads CASSPAVGGTQYF. The CDR3 DNA reads TGTGCCAGCAGTCCGGCTGTAGGAGGTACGCAGTATTTT.

This clonotype was seen ten or more times. V and J are TRBV10-3 and TRBJ2-2; D might be TRBD1 (6 bases). Trimming pared 7 bases from V and 7 bases from J, leaving 25 bases between. From germline, CDR1 is ENHRY and CDR2 SYGVKD. There are 17 residues in the CDR3. CDR3 sequence: CAITEYLDRTKGGELFF. CDR3 sequence (DNA): TGTGCCATCACTGAATACCTTGACAGGACAAAGGGCGGGGAGCTGTTTTTT.

This clonotype has a count of ten or more. The V call is TRBV11-2, the J call TRBJ2-7; 10 nucleotides align to TRBD2. Germline assignment: CDR1 SGHAT and CDR2 FQNNGV. CDR3 size: 15 residues. After removal of 1 base from V and 4 bases from J, the junction contained 4 bases not matched to a gene. CDR3 sequence (DNA): TGTGCCAGCAGCTTAGTCCCAGCGGGAGGGTACGAGCAGTACTTC. Translating it yields CASSLVPAGGYEQYF.